This is a list of T cell receptor beta chains from one sample in a study of cytomegalovirus exposure and HLA in healthy donors. Clones were read by immunoSEQ multiplex PCR, and TCRdb kept only the in-frame ones, dropping some. The sample lists around 200,000 clones, about 81% occurring once. The sample consisted of PBMCs. The source is a woman in her thirties in good health and CMV-seronegative. The CDR3 runs from the conserved cysteine through the conserved F or W. The D gene is left open where the match is weak. For some rows the clone size is stated as once, few or many, or as a class when expanded; others skip it.

V gene: TRBV7-3; J gene: TRBJ2-7; clone size: -; D gene: -; CDR3 protein: CASSSAVGYEQYF; CDR3 DNA: TGTGCCAGCAGCTCCGCGGTGGGCTACGAGCAGTACTTC
V gene: TRBV15; J gene: TRBJ2-7; clone size: -; D gene: TRBD1; CDR3 protein: CATSRDRGWVINEQYF; CDR3 DNA: TGTGCCACCAGCAGGGACAGGGGATGGGTTATCAACGAGCAGTACTTC
V gene: TRBV5-1; J gene: TRBJ2-7; clone size: -; D gene: -; CDR3 protein: CASSSLAGYEQYF; CDR3 DNA: TGCGCCAGCAGCTCCCTCGCGGGGTACGAGCAGTACTTC
V gene: TRBV10-3; J gene: TRBJ1-6; clone size: few; D gene: TRBD1; CDR3 protein: CAIRQGANSPLHF; CDR3 DNA: TGTGCCATCAGACAGGGGGCGAATTCACCCCTCCACTTT
V gene: TRBV18; J gene: TRBJ1-6; clone size: -; D gene: TRBD1; CDR3 protein: CASSSRVGGDSPLHF; CDR3 DNA: TGTGCCAGCTCATCCCGGGTAGGGGGCGATTCACCCCTCCACTTT
V gene: TRBV28; J gene: TRBJ1-2; clone size: -; D gene: TRBD1; CDR3 protein: CASSFPTGGNYGYTF; CDR3 DNA: TGTGCCAGCAGTTTCCCGACAGGGGGAAACTATGGCTACACCTTC
V gene: TRBV25-1; J gene: TRBJ1-1; clone size: -; D gene: -; CDR3 protein: CASQRAGTEAFF; CDR3 DNA: TGTGCCAGTCAAAGGGCGGGCACTGAAGCTTTCTTT
V gene: TRBV7-2; J gene: TRBJ1-5; clone size: -; D gene: -; CDR3 protein: CASSLVGTQNQPQHF; CDR3 DNA: TGTGCCAGCAGCTTAGTTGGGACACAAAATCAGCCCCAGCATTTT
V gene: TRBV5-1; J gene: TRBJ1-4; clone size: -; D gene: -; CDR3 protein: CASSLAVVSTNEKLFF; CDR3 DNA: TGCGCCAGCAGCTTGGCGGTGGTTTCAACTAATGAAAAACTGTTTTTT
V gene: TRBV7-2; J gene: TRBJ2-7; clone size: -; D gene: -; CDR3 protein: CANTVQGITEQYF; CDR3 DNA: TGTGCCAACACGGTACAGGGAATAACCGAGCAGTACTTC
V gene: TRBV7-9; J gene: TRBJ2-7; clone size: -; D gene: TRBD2; CDR3 protein: CASSLVAGGEYEQYF; CDR3 DNA: TGTGCCAGCAGCTTAGTGGCGGGAGGCGAATACGAGCAGTACTTC
V gene: TRBV10-3; J gene: TRBJ2-7; clone size: -; D gene: TRBD2; CDR3 protein: CAISGTSGSINEQYF; CDR3 DNA: TGTGCCATCAGTGGGACTAGCGGGAGTATCAACGAGCAGTACTTC
V gene: TRBV5-1; J gene: TRBJ2-7; clone size: -; D gene: TRBD2; CDR3 protein: CASSLVSGGVDEQYF; CDR3 DNA: TGCGCCAGCAGCTTGGTCTCTGGGGGGGTGGACGAGCAGTACTTC
V gene: TRBV5-1; J gene: TRBJ2-5; clone size: -; D gene: -; CDR3 protein: CASSLGEEETQYF; CDR3 DNA: TGCGCCAGCAGCTTGGGAGAGGAAGAGACCCAGTACTTC
V gene: TRBV30; J gene: TRBJ2-1; clone size: -; D gene: TRBD2; CDR3 protein: CAWRLLAGGKHEQFF; CDR3 DNA: TGTGCCTGGAGACTGCTAGCGGGAGGAAAGCATGAGCAGTTCTTC
V gene: TRBV27; J gene: TRBJ2-5; clone size: -; D gene: -; CDR3 protein: CASSSRDLQETQYF; CDR3 DNA: TGTGCCAGCAGTTCCCGGGACTTGCAAGAGACCCAGTACTTC
V gene: TRBV5-1; J gene: TRBJ1-2; clone size: few; D gene: TRBD1; CDR3 protein: CASSGGQAAGYTF; CDR3 DNA: TGCGCCAGCAGCGGGGGACAGGCGGCTGGCTACACCTTC